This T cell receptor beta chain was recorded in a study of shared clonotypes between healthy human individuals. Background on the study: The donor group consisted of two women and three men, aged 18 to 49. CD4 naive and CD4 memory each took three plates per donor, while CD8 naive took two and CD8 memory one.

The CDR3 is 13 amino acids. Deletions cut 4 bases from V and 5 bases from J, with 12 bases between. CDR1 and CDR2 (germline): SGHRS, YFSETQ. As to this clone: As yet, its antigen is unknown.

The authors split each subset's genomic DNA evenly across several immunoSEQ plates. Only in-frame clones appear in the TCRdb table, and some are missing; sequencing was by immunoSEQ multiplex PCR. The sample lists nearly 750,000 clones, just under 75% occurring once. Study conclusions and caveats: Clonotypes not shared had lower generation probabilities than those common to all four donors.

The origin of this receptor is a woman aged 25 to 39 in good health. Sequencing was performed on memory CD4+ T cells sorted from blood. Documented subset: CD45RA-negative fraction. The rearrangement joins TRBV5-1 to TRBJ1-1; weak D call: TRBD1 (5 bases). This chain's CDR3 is CASSPGGETEAFF. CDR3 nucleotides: TGCGCCAGCAGCCCCGGAGGGGAGACTGAAGCTTTCTTT.